The clone carrying this T cell receptor (beta chain) was seen a few times. Its specificity is unknown. CDR3 length equals 17 residues. The germline gives CDR1 SGHTA, CDR2 FQGNSA. Trimming left V 5 bases short and J 3 bases short, with 23 bases between. This sample is drawn from a study of Graves' ophthalmopathy and Graves' hyperthyroidism. Study-wide results and caveats: Clonotypes were expanded in thyroid at above 0.001 frequency, and most also appeared in blood. Ophthalmopathy versus stable hyperthyroidism: 13-signature model gave about 87% sensitivity, 81.08% specificity.

The authors amplified TCR beta CDR3 regions, and they did so from RNA transcripts for repertoire sequencing. First-round RT-PCR employed HTBI primers, with a second-round multiplex PCR after it. TCRdb called the multiplex PCR reads again in MiXCR, with one record for every CDR3 protein. The table lists about 240,000 distinct CDR3 sequences, about 46% of them singletons, with roughly 50% in the top ten. Material: peripheral blood. The chain is built from TRBV7-2 and TRBJ2-7; tentatively, D is TRBD1 (5 bases). This TCR was recovered from an adult man with Graves' ophthalmopathy. This CDR3 is CASSPYQGVGQRYEQYF. The CDR3 nucleotides are TGTGCCAGCAGCCCATATCAGGGCGTAGGTCAACGCTACGAGCAGTACTTC.